This paragraph reports one T cell receptor (beta chain). The antigen is not known. Clones were sequenced by immunoSEQ multiplex PCR, and TCRdb holds only the in-frame ones, with some missing. The table records roughly 100,000 clones, less than 95% of them present only once. This sample stems from a study of OX40 agonist ivuxolimab in advanced cancers. At the level of the study: The patients received ivuxolimab by intravenous route every 2 weeks at 0.01 to 10 mg/kg. Having had anti-PD-1, anti-PD-L1 or anti-CTLA-4 therapy before was allowed, and 40% to 45% had some. Regarding the study as a whole: Antigen specificity was not determined for the expanded peripheral T cells.

Trimming removed 4 bases from V and 0 bases from J, with 9 bases in between. CDR3 length: 15 amino acids. Germline V gives CDR1 LGHNA, CDR2 YSLEER. The sequencing used CD4+ or CD8+ T cells sorted from blood, collected in a trial of the OX40 agonist ivuxolimab. The source of this sequence is an adult with an advanced solid tumor such as melanoma, head and neck, liver or kidney cancer. This rearrangement joins TRBV4-3 to TRBJ1-4, with D uncertain. The CDR3: CASSPRGATNEKLFF. The CDR3 DNA sequence: TGCGCCAGCAGCCCGAGAGGAGCAACTAATGAAAAACTGTTTTTT.